This paragraph covers one TCR beta chain sequence. Its target is not known. TCRdb keeps only in-frame clones here, not all; method: immunoSEQ multiplex PCR. The table includes 130,000 to 150,000 clones, about 87% detected once. The sample belongs to a study of radiation and T cells in renal cell carcinoma. General study findings and limits: In blood, top tumor clones expanded by 2 weeks, shrinking by 4.

CDR3 length equals 14 residues. Germline CDR1 and CDR2: GTSNPN and SVGIG (reference sequence). Trimming removed 5 bases at V and 2 bases at J, with 16 bases between. The time point was: baseline pretreatment blood. Treatment described: 15 Gy SBRT to primary tumor, nephrectomy 4 weeks later. The patient's renal cell carcinoma had clear cell pathology. The sequence was collected from a woman in her seventies with renal cell carcinoma. Sequences were derived from blood, sampled from a patient whose treatment included radiotherapy and nephrectomy. The chain uses TRBV30 and TRBJ2-7, with D possibly TRBD2 on 6 matching bases. CDR3 sequence: CAWGGSGLTYEQYF. The CDR3 nucleotides read TGTGCCTGGGGGGGGTCGGGACTCACCTACGAGCAGTACTTC.